The present entry profiles one T cell receptor beta chain with its context. As yet, its antigen is unknown. The CDR3 has 12 residues. V was shortened by 4 bases and J by 1 base, with 7 bases between the two germline ends. The germline gives CDR1 SQVTM, CDR2 ANQGSEA. Since all of the isolated RNA was reverse transcribed, expressed TCRB transcripts were what got sequenced. Data came from immunoSEQ multiplex PCR; TCRdb stores just in-frame clones and leaves some out. This sample yields 40,000 to 45,000 clones, of which approximately 68% are seen a single time; 2% to 2.5% belongs to the top ten. These data belong to a study of beta chain features in type 1 diabetes. Study observations and caveats: Across all four CD4+ subsets, people with type 1 diabetes showed modestly shorter TCRB CDR3s.

The chain links TRBV29-1 to TRBJ1-2; D is ambiguous. The clonotype was recovered from a woman between 18 and 29 years old with type 1 diabetes. Material: Tregs from blood. The CDR3 reads CSVVAFNYGYTF. The CDR3, as DNA: TGCAGCGTTGTAGCCTTTAACTATGGCTACACCTTC.